These 5 T cell receptor beta chains came from one sample sequenced in a study of T cells in Graves' hyperthyroidism and ophthalmopathy. It was RNA transcripts that yielded the amplified TCR beta CDR3 regions. TCR CDR3 underwent first-round RT-PCR with the HTBI primer set. MiXCR, run by TCRdb on the multiplex PCR reads, gives a single entry per CDR3 protein. Here the sample spans 490,000 or so distinct CDR3 sequences, 20% to 25% being singletons. Material: blood. These TCRs come from a woman between 70 and 85 years old with Graves' ophthalmopathy.

A remark on this clonotype: A read error is possible here, since a much larger clone lies one base away. V usage is TRBV18 and J usage is TRBJ1-4; D is uncertain. Germline V gives CDR1 KGHSH, CDR2 LQKENI. This CDR3 is 14 amino acids long. In DNA, the CDR3 is TGTGCCAGCTCCCTAGCAGGAGGGAATGAAAAACTGTGTTTT. Translation gives CASSLAGGNEKLCF.

This clonotype was detected many times. The J gene is TRBJ1-5, the V gene TRBV3-1; D gene ambiguous. Germline V CDR1 and CDR2: LGHDT, YNNKEL (reference sequence). The V end was cut by 4 bases, the J end by 4 bases, with 11 bases between. CDR3 size: 14 residues. DNA of the CDR3: TGTGCCAGCAGCCCCTGGGGAGGGAATCAGCCCCAGCATTTT. This sequence encodes CASSPWGGNQPQHF.

This clonotype was detected a few times. The rearrangement uses TRBV3-1 and TRBJ1-5, with D perhaps matching TRBD1 (6 bases). V was shortened by 5 bases and J by 2 bases, with 10 bases between the two germline ends. The CDR3 covers 14 residues. Germline V lookup: CDR1 LGHDT, CDR2 YNNKEL (reference sequence). For the CDR3, the DNA is TGTGCCAGCAGCACCCGACAGGGCAATCAGCCCCAGCATTTT. Translated, it gives CASSTRQGNQPQHF. The full variable domain, its missing parts supplied by reference TRBV3-1 and TRBJ1-5, is DTAVSQTPKYLVTQMGNDKSIKCEQNLGHDTMYWYKQDSKKFLKIMFSYNNKELIINETVPNRFSPKSPDKAHLNLHINSLELGDSAVYFCASSTRQGNQPQHFGDGTRLSIL.

This clonotype was recorded a few times. This chain uses TRBV2 with TRBJ2-7, with TRBD2 identical over 14 bases. Germline lookup yields CDR1 SNHLY and CDR2 FYNNEI. V was clipped by 4 bases and J by 9 bases; unmatched bases: 8. The CDR3 totals 15 residues. The CDR3 region is CASSGGLAGESGQYF. As DNA, the CDR3 is TGTGCCAGCAGTGGGGGACTAGCGGGAGAGTCTGGGCAGTACTTC.

This clonotype was detected a few times. The V call is TRBV3-1, the J call TRBJ2-3; 15 bases align to TRBD2. There are 16 residues in the CDR3. V trimming: 9 bases; J trimming: 1 base; junction bases outside the gene matches: 5. Germline V gene sequence: CDR1 LGHDT, CDR2 YNNKEL (reference sequence). The CDR3 region is CASGLAGGSGTDTQYF. The CDR3 coding sequence is TGTGCCAGTGGACTAGCGGGAGGGTCCGGCACAGATACGCAGTATTTT.